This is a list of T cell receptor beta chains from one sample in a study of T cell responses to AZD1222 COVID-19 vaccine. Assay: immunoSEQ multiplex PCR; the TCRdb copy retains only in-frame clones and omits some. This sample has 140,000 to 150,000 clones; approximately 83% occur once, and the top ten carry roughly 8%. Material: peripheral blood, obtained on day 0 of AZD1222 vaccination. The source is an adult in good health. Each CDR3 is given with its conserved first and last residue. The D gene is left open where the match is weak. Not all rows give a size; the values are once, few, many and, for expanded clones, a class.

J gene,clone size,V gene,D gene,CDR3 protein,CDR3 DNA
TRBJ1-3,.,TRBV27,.,CASSSLGGLGSGNTIYF,TGTGCCAGCAGTTCCCTCGGGGGCTTGGGCTCTGGAAACACCATATATTTT
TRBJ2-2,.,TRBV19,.,CASSNPGDTGELFF,TGTGCCAGTAGCAACCCAGGGGACACCGGGGAGCTGTTTTTT
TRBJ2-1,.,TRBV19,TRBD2,CASSNLAGGHNEQFF,TGTGCCAGTAGTAACCTAGCGGGAGGGCACAATGAGCAGTTCTTC
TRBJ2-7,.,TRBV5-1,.,CASSLAVTYEQYF,TGCGCCAGCAGCTTGGCCGTTACCTACGAGCAGTACTTC
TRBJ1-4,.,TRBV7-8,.,CASSRDRASEKLFF,TGTGCCAGCAGCCGAGATAGGGCGAGTGAAAAACTGTTTTTT
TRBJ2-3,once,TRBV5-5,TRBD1,CASSLVLTGGQDTQYF,TGTGCCAGCAGCTTGGTTCTGACAGGGGGTCAAGATACGCAGTATTTT
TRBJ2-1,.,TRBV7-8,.,CASSQGATGSYNEQFF,TGTGCCAGCAGTCAGGGAGCCACAGGCTCCTACAATGAGCAGTTCTTC
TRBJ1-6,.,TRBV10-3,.,CAISAVTGPNSPLHF,TGTGCCATCAGTGCCGTGACAGGTCCCAATTCACCCCTCCACTTT
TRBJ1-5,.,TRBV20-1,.,CSASEGPGTIQPQHF,TGCAGTGCTAGTGAAGGGCCAGGGACCATTCAGCCCCAGCATTTT
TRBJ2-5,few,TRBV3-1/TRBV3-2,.,CASSQDRPATQYF,TGTGCCAGCAGCCAAGACCGGCCGGCAACCCAGTACTTC
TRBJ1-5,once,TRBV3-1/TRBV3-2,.,CASSQDRQGNQPQHF,TGTGCCAGCAGCCAAGATAGACAGGGCAATCAGCCCCAGCATTTT
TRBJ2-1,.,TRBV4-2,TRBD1,CASSHPTGALGEQFF,TGTGCCAGCAGCCACCCTACAGGGGCCTTAGGTGAGCAGTTCTTC
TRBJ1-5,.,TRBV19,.,CASSNPGEYSNQPQHF,TGTGCCAGTAGTAATCCGGGGGAGTATAGCAATCAGCCCCAGCATTTT
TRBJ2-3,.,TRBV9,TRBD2,CASSVGASGGASTDTQYF,TGTGCCAGCAGCGTAGGGGCTAGCGGGGGGGCAAGCACAGATACGCAGTATTTT
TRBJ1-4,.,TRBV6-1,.,CASSEALQEKLFF,TGTGCCAGCAGTGAAGCGCTTCAGGAAAAACTGTTTTTT
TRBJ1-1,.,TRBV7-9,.,CASSPGTLGAFF,TGTGCCAGCAGCCCTGGGACTTTGGGGGCTTTCTTT
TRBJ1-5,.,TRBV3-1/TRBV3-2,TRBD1,CASSQGTVQNQPQHF,TGTGCCAGCAGCCAGGGGACAGTTCAAAATCAGCCCCAGCATTTT
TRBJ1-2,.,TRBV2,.,CASSENREGYGYTF,TGTGCCAGCAGTGAAAACAGGGAGGGCTATGGCTACACCTTC
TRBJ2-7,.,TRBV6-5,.,CASSLNAGGPSEQYF,TGTGCCAGCAGCCTCAATGCTGGGGGGCCTTCCGAGCAGTACTTC
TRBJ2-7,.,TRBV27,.,CASSPLFGPGDEQYF,TGTGCCAGCAGTCCCCTTTTTGGCCCTGGGGACGAGCAGTACTTC
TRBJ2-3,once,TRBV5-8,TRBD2,CASPAGASGGADDTQYF,TGTGCCAGCCCCGCAGGAGCTAGCGGGGGGGCCGACGATACGCAGTATTTT
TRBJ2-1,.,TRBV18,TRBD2,CASSPGTRGFFRNEQFF,TGTGCCAGCTCACCCGGGACTAGGGGTTTTTTCAGGAATGAGCAGTTCTTC
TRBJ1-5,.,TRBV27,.,CASSLGGAGQPQHF,TGTGCCAGCAGTTTAGGGGGGGCAGGTCAGCCCCAGCATTTT
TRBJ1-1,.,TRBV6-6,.,CASSVGHQNTEAFF,TGTGCCAGCAGCGTCGGGCACCAGAACACTGAAGCTTTCTTT
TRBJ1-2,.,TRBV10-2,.,CASSGTEREFLYGYTF,TGCGCCAGCAGTGGGACAGAAAGGGAATTCTTGTATGGCTACACCTTC
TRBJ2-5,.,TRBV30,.,CAWRSWGQETQYF,TGTGCCTGGCGCTCGTGGGGCCAAGAGACCCAGTACTTC
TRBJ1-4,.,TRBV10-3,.,CAIKDVATNEKLFF,TGTGCCATCAAAGACGTTGCAACTAATGAAAAACTGTTTTTT
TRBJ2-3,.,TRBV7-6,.,CASSLVGLTDTQYF,TGTGCCAGCAGCTTAGTGGGTCTCACAGATACGCAGTATTTT
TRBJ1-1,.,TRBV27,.,CASSLYSGVNTEAFF,TGTGCCAGCAGTTTATATTCAGGGGTGAACACTGAAGCTTTCTTT
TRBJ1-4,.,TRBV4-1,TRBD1,CASGQGLGNEKLFF,TGCGCCAGCGGACAGGGGCTAGGTAATGAAAAACTGTTTTTT
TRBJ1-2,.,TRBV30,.,CAWGKVLGLQGYTF,TGTGCCTGGGGGAAGGTGTTAGGGTTGCAAGGCTACACCTTC
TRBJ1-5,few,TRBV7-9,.,CASSPDWRQPQHF,TGTGCCAGCAGCCCTGATTGGAGACAGCCCCAGCATTTT
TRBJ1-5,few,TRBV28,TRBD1,CASSSPTGPSVPQHF,TGTGCCAGCAGTAGCCCGACAGGGCCCTCAGTACCCCAGCATTTT
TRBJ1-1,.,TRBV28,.,CASSLFPLGNTEAFF,TGTGCCAGCAGCCTCTTCCCTCTGGGGAACACTGAAGCTTTCTTT
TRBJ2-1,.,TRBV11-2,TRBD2,CASSLLGLDNEQFF,TGTGCCAGCAGCTTATTGGGACTAGACAATGAGCAGTTCTTC
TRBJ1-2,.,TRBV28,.,CASSLKGPWGYTF,TGTGCCAGCAGTTTAAAGGGCCCCTGGGGCTACACCTTC
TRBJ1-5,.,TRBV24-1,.,CATSDLGQPQHF,TGTGCCACCAGTGATTTAGGTCAGCCCCAGCATTTT
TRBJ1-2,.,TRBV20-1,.,CSASRQGTGYTF,TGCAGTGCTAGTCGGCAGGGTACGGGCTACACCTTC
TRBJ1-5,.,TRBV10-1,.,CASSAHGSNQPQHF,TGCGCCAGCAGTGCTCATGGGAGCAATCAGCCCCAGCATTTT
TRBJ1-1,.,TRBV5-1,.,CASSFRSGARNTEAFF,TGCGCCAGCAGCTTCCGAAGCGGGGCGAGGAACACTGAAGCTTTCTTT
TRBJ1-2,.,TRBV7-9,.,CASSSRTEVYGYTF,TGTGCCAGCAGCTCCCGGACAGAGGTCTATGGCTACACCTTC
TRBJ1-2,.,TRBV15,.,CATSSILTGLSGGYTF,TGTGCCACCAGCAGTATTCTGACAGGCCTCTCGGGAGGCTACACCTTC
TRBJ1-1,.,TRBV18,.,CASSPRTEGITEAFF,TGTGCCAGCTCACCTCGGACAGAAGGGATCACTGAAGCTTTCTTT
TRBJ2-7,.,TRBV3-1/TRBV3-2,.,CASSRRSSYEQYF,TGTGCCAGCAGCCGGAGGAGCTCCTACGAGCAGTACTTC
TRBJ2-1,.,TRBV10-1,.,CASSERSYNEQFF,TGCGCCAGCAGTGAGAGGTCCTACAATGAGCAGTTCTTC
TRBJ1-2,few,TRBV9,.,CASSGDRGGYTF,TGTGCCAGCAGCGGCGACAGAGGCGGCTACACCTTC
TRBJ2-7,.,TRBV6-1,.,CASSEADWAGEQYF,TGTGCCAGCAGTGAAGCAGATTGGGCTGGGGAGCAGTACTTC
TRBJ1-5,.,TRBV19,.,CASQTLDQPQHF,TGTGCCAGTCAAACTCTTGATCAGCCCCAGCATTTT
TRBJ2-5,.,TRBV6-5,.,CASSPGGSWGSTQYF,TGTGCCAGCAGTCCGGGGGGCAGCTGGGGATCGACCCAGTACTTC
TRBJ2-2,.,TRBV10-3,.,CAISDSGTQTGELFF,TGTGCCATCAGTGATTCCGGGACCCAAACCGGGGAGCTGTTTTTT
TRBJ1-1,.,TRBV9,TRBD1,CASNVGGTANTEAFF,TGTGCCAGCAACGTCGGCGGGACAGCGAACACTGAAGCTTTCTTT
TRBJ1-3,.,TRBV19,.,CASSIDLAGSGNTIYF,TGTGCCAGTAGTATAGATCTTGCTGGCTCTGGAAACACCATATATTTT
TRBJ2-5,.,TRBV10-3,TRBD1,CAISPGQGETQYF,TGTGCCATCAGCCCGGGACAGGGAGAGACCCAGTACTTC
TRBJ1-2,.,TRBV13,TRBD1,CASSLTGANGYTF,TGTGCCAGCAGCTTAACAGGGGCAAATGGCTACACCTTC